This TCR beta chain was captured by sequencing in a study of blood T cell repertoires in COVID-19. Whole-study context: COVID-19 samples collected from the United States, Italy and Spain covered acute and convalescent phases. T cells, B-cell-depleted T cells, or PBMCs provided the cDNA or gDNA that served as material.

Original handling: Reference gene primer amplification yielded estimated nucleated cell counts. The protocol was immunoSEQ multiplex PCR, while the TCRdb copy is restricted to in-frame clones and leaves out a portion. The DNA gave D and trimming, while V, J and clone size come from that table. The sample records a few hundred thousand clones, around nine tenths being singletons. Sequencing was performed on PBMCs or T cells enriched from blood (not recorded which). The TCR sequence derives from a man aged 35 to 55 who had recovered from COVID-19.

In DNA, the CDR3 is TGTGCCAGCAGCTTAGGCGGAAACCAAGAGACCCAGTACTTC. It codes for CASSLGGNQETQYF. The chain combines TRBV7-9 with TRBJ2-5; D unclear. Germline assignment: CDR1 SEHNR and CDR2 FQNEAQ (reference sequence). The CDR3 runs 14 residues. Trimming stripped 1 base from V and 0 bases from J, with 6 bases between.